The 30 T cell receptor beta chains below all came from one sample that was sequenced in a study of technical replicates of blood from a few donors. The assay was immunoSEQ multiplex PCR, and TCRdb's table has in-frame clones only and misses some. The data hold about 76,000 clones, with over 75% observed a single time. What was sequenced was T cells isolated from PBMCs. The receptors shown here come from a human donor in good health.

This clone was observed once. CDR3: CASSRTGLGNTEAFF. The CDR3 DNA follows: TGCGCCAGCAGCAGAACAGGGTTGGGGAACACTGAAGCTTTCTTT. The chain has TRBV5-1 and TRBJ1-1; D might be TRBD1 (6 bases). Trimming left V 4 bases short and J 1 base short, with 14 bases between. Germline values: CDR1 SGHRS, CDR2 YFSETQ. The CDR3 sequence is 15 residues long.

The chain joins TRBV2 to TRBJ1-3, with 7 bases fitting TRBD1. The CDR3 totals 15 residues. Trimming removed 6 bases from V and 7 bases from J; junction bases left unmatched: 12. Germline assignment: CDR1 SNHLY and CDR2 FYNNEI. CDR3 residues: CASSIETGERNTIYF. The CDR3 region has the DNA TGTGCCAGCAGCATCGAAACAGGGGAGAGGAACACCATATATTTT.

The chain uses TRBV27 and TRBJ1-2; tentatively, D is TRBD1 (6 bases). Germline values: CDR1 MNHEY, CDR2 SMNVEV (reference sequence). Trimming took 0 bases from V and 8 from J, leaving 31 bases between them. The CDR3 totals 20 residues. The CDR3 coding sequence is TGTGCCAGCAGTTTATCATTCTCGGGCAAAGGGAGAGCAGGGGTTACGGGCTACACCTTC. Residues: CASSLSFSGKGRAGVTGYTF.

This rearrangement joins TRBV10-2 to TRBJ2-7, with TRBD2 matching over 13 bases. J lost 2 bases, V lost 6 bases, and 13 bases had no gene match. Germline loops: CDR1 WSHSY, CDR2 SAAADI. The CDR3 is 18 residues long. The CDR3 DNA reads TGCGCCAGCAGCATAACTAGCGGGAGGGCCGGGGTCGCCTACGAGCAGTACTTC. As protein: CASSITSGRAGVAYEQYF.

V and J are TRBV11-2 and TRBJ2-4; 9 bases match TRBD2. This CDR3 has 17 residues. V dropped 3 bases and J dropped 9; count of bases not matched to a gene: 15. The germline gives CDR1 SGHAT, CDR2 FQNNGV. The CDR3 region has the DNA TGTGCCAGCAGCTTCACCGCGGGGGGGTTGGGGGAAATCATTCAGTACTTC. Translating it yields CASSFTAGGLGEIIQYF.

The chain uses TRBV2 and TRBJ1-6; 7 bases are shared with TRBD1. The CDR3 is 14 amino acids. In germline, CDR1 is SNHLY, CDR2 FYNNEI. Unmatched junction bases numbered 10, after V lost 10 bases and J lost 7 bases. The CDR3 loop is CATRPQGRNSPLHF. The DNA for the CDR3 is TGTGCCACCCGACCACAGGGGAGAAATTCACCCCTCCACTTT.

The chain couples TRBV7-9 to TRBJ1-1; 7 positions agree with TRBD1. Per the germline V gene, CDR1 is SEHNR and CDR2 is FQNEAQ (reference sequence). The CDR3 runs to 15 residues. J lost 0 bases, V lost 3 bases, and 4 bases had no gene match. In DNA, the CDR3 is TGTGCCAGCAGCTTGGGACAGTTATTGAACACTGAAGCTTTCTTT. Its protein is CASSLGQLLNTEAFF.

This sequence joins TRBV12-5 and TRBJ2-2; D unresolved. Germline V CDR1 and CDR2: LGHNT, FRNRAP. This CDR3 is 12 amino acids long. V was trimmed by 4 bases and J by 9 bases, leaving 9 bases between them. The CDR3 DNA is TGTGCTAGTGGTTCTCCCTTCCGGGAGCTGTTTTTT. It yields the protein CASGSPFRELFF.

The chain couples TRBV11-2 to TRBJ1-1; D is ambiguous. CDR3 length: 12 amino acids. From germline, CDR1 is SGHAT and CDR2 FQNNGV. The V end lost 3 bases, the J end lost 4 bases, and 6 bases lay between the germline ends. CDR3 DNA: TGTGCCAGCAGCTTCTACGGCACTGAAGCTTTCTTT. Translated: CASSFYGTEAFF.

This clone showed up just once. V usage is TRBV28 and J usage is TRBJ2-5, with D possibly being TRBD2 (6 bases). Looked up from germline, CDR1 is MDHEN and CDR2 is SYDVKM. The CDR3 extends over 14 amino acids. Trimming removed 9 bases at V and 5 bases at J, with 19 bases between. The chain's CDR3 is CASLKARDRETQYF. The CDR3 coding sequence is TGTGCCAGTCTCAAAGCGCGGGATCGGGAGACCCAGTACTTC.

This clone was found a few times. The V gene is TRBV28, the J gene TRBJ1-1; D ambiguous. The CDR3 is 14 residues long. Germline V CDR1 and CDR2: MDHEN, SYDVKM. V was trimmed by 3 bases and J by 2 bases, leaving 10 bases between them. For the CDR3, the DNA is TGTGCCAGCAGTTTTACCAATAGTAACACTGAAGCTTTCTTT. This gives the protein CASSFTNSNTEAFF.

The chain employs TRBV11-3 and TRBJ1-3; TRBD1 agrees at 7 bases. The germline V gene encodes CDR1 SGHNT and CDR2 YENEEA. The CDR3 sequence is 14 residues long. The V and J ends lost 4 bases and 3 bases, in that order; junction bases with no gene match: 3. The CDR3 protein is CASSYRGFGNTIYF. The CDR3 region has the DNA TGTGCCAGCAGCTACAGGGGATTTGGAAACACCATATATTTT. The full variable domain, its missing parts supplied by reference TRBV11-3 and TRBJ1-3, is EAGVVQSPRYKIIEKKQPVAFWCNPISGHNTLYWYLQNLGQGPELLIRYENEEAVDDSQLPKDRFSAERLKGVDSTLKIQPAELGDSAVYLCASSYRGFGNTIYFGEGSWLTVV.

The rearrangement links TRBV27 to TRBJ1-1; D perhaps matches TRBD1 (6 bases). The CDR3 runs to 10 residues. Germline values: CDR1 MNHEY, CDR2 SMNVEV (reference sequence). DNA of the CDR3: TGTGCGGGGTCCAGGGGTAAAGCTTTCTTT. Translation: CAGSRGKAFF.

CDR3 coding DNA: TGTGCCAGCAGTTCCAACTACGAGCAGTACTTC. Protein product: CASSSNYEQYF. The chain uses TRBV28 and TRBJ2-7, with D uncertain. This CDR3 contains 11 residues. V lost 4 bases and J lost 3, with 4 bases in between. CDR1 is MDHEN, CDR2 SYDVKM, per germline.

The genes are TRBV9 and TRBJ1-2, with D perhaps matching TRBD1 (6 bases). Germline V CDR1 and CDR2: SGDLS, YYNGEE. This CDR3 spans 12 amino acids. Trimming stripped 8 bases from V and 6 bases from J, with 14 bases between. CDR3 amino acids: CASTRGGDGYTF. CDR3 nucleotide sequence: TGTGCCAGTACTCGAGGGGGAGATGGCTACACCTTC.

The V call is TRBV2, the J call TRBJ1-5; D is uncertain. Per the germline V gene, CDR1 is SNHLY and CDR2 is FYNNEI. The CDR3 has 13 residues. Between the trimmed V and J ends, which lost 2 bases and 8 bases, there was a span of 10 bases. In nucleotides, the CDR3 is TGTGCCAGCAGTGAACCACCCACGGAGCCCCAGCATTTT. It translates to CASSEPPTEPQHF.

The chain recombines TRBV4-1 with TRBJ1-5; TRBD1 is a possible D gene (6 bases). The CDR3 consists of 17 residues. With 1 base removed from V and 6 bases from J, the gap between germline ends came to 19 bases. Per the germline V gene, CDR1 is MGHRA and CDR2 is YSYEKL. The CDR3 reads CASSQVGSGGRFQPQHF. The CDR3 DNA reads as TGCGCCAGCAGCCAAGTAGGTTCGGGGGGGCGGTTTCAGCCCCAGCATTTT.

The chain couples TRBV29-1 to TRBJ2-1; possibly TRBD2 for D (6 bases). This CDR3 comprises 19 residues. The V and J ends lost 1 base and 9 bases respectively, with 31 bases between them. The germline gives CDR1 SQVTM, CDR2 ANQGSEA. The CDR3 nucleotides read TGCAGCGTTGAAGGGGTCTTAAGGCTGACTAGTGATCGCATCGGTGAGCAGTTCTTC. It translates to CSVEGVLRLTSDRIGEQFF.

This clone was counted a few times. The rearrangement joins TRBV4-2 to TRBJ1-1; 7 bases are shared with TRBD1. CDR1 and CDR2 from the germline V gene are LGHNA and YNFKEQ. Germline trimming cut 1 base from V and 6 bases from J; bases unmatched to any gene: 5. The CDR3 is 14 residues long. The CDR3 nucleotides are TGTGCCAGCAGCCAAGTACAGGGGATCTCTGAAGCTTTCTTT. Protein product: CASSQVQGISEAFF.

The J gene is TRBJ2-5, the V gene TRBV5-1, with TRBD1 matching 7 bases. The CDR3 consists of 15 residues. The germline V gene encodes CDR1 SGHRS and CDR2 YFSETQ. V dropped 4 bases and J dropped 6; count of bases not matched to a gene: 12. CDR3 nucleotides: TGCGCCAGCAGCGAGGGAACGACAGGGAGCCAGACCCAGTACTTC. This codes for CASSEGTTGSQTQYF.

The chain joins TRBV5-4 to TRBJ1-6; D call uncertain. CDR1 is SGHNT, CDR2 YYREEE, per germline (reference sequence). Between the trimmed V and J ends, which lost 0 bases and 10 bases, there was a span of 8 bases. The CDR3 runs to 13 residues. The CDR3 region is CASSLEGRSPLHF. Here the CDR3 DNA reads TGTGCCAGCAGCTTGGAAGGGAGGTCACCCCTCCACTTT.

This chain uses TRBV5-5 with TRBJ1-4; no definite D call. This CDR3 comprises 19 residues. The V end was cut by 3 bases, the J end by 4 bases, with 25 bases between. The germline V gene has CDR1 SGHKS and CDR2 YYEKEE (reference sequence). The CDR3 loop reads CASSSRVLPTPLYNEKLFF. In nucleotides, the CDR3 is TGTGCCAGCAGCTCACGGGTCCTACCCACCCCCCTCTATAATGAAAAACTGTTTTTT.

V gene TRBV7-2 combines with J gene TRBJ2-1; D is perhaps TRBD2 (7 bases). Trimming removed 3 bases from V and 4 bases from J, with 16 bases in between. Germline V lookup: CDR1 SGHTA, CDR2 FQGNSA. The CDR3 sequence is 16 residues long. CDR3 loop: CASSFPRTRGYNEQFF. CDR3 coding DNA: TGTGCCAGCAGCTTTCCACGGACTAGGGGGTACAATGAGCAGTTCTTC. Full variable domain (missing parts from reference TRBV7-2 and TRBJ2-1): GAGVSQSPSNKVTEKGKDVELRCDPISGHTALYWYRQSLGQGLEFLIYFQGNSAPDKSGLPSDRFSAERTGGSVSTLTIQRTQQEDSAVYLCASSFPRTRGYNEQFFGPGTRLTVL.

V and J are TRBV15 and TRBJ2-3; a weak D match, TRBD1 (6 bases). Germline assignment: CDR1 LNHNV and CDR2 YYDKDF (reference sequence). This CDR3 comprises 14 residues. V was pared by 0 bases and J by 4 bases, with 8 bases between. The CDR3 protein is CATSRDPGADTQYF. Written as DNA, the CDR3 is TGTGCCACCAGCAGAGATCCAGGGGCAGATACGCAGTATTTT.

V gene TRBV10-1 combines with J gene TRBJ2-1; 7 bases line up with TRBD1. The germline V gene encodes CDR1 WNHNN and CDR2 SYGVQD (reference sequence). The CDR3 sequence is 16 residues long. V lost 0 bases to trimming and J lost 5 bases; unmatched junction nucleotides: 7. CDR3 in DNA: TGCGCCAGCAGTGAGTCGAAGGACAGGCCCAACAATGAGCAGTTCTTC. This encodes CASSESKDRPNNEQFF.

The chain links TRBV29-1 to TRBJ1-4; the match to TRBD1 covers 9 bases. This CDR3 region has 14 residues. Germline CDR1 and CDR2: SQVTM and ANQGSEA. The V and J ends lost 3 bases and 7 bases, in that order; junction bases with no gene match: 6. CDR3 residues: CSVEDRGRGEKLFF. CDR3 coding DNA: TGCAGCGTTGAGGACAGGGGCCGGGGTGAAAAACTGTTTTTT. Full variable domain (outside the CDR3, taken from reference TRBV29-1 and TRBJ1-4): SAVISQKPSRDICQRGTSLTIQCQVDSQVTMMFWYRQQPGQSLTLIATANQGSEATYESGFVIDKFPISRPNLTFSTLTVSNMSPEDSSIYLCSVEDRGRGEKLFFGSGTQLSVL.

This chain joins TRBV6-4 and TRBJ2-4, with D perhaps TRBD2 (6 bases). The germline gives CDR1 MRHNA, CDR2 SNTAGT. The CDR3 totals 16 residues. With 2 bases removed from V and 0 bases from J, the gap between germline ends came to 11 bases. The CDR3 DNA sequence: TGTGCCAGCAGTGACAGTGCGGGACTAGCCAAAAACATTCAGTACTTC. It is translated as CASSDSAGLAKNIQYF.

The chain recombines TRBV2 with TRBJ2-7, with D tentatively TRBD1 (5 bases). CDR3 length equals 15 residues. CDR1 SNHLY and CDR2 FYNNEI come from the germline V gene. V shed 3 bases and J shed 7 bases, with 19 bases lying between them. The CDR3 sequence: CASSDQTGVAREQYF. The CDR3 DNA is TGTGCCAGCAGTGACCAAACAGGAGTTGCCAGAGAGCAGTACTTC.

CDR3 sequence: CASSPGTGERRQPQHF. CDR3 coding DNA: TGTGCCAGCAGTCCCGGGACAGGGGAGCGGAGGCAGCCCCAGCATTTT. The J gene is TRBJ1-5, the V gene TRBV28, with 10 bases lining up with TRBD1. The CDR3 has 16 residues. V was pared by 5 bases and J by 7 bases, with 11 bases of the junction left unmatched. The germline CDR1 and CDR2 sequences are MDHEN and SYDVKM.

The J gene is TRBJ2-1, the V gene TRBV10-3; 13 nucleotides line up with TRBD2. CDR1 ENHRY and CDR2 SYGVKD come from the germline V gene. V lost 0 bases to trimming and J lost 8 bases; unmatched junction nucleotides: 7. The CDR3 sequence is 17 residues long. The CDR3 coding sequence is TGTGCCATCAGTGAGTCAGTGAGACTAGCGGGGGGTGATGAGCAGTTCTTC. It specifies CAISESVRLAGGDEQFF.